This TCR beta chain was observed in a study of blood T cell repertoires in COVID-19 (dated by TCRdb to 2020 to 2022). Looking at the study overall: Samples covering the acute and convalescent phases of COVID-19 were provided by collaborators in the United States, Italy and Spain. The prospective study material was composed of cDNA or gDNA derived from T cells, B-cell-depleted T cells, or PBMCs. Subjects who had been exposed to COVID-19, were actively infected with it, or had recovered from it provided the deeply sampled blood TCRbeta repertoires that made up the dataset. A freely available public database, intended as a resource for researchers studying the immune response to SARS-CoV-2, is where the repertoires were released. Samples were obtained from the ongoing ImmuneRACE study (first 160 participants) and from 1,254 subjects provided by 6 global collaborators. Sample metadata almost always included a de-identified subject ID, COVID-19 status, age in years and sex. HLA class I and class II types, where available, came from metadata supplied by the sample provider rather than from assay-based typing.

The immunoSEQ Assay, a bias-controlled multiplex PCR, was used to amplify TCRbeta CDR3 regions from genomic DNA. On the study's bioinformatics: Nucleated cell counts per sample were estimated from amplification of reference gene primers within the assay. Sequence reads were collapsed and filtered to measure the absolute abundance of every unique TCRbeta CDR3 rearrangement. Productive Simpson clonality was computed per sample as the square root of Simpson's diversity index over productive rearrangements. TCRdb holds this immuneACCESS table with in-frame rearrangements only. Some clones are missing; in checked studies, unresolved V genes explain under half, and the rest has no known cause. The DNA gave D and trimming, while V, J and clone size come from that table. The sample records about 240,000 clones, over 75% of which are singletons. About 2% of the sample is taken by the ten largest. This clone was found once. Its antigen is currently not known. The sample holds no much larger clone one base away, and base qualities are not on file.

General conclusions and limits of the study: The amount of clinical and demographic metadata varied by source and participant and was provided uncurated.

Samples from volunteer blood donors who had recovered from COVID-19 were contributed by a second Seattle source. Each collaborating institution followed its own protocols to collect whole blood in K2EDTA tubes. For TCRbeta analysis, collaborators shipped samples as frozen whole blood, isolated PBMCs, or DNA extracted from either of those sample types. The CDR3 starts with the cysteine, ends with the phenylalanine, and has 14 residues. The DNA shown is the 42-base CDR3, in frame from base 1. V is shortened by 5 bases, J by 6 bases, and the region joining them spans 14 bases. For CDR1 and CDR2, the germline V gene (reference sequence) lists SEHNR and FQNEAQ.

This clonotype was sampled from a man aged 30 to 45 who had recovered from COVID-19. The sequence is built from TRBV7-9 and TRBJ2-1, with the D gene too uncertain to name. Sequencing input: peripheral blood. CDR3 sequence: CASSPVRVFNEQFF. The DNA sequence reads TGTGCCAGCAGCCCTGTCCGGGTATTCAATGAGCAGTTCTTC. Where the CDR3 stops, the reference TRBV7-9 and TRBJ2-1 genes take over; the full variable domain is DTGVSQNPRHKITKRGQNVTFRCDPISEHNRLYWYRQTLGQGPEFLTYFQNEAQLEKSRLLSDRFSAERPKGSFSTLEIQRTEQGDSAMYLCASSPVRVFNEQFFGPGTRLTVL.